The 16 T cell receptor beta chains below come from one sample, sequenced in a study of liver allograft versus peripheral blood T cells. Study background: Peripheral blood of the recipients supplied T cell receptor repertoires that were compared with those in transplanted livers.

TCRdb redid the calling of the reads with MiXCR, one entry per CDR3 protein. Counted here are some 8,500 distinct CDR3 sequences, approximately 15% occurring once; the ten biggest clones make up 2.5% to 3%. These receptors all come from a human patient who had a liver transplant. A share of the T cells may be of graft donor origin.

Relative to its sample, this clonotype is medium-sized (0.01 to 0.1%). This chain links TRBV27 with TRBJ1-5, with D hard to call. Germline V CDR1 and CDR2: MNHEY, SMNVEV (reference sequence). The V end was cut by 4 bases, the J end by 0 bases, with 16 bases between. The CDR3 loop spans 17 amino acids. The CDR3 protein is CASSSIDLLYSNQPQHF. In DNA form, the CDR3 reads TGTGCCAGCAGTTCTATAGATCTTCTATATAGCAATCAGCCCCAGCATTTT.

This clonotype ranks as medium-sized. This sequence joins TRBV28 and TRBJ1-5, with D maybe TRBD1 (5 bases). This CDR3 has 14 residues. Per the germline V gene, CDR1 is MDHEN and CDR2 is SYDVKM. Deletions cut 6 bases from V and 2 bases from J, with 11 bases between. CDR3 nucleotides: TGTGCCAGCAGGGTAGCGGGGGGCAATCAGCCCCAGCATTTT. It is translated as CASRVAGGNQPQHF. The full variable domain, completed using reference TRBV28 and TRBJ1-5, is DVKVTQSSRYLVKRTGEKVFLECVQDMDHENMFWYRQDPGLGLRLIYFSYDVKMKEKGDIPEGYSVSREKKERFSLILESASTNQTSMYLCASRVAGGNQPQHFGDGTRLSIL.

Of note for this clonotype: An end of the junction differs from the germline gene, which may be a read error. The chain links TRBV2 to TRBJ2-6; weak D call: TRBD2 (5 bases). The V gene's germline CDR1 is SNHLY and CDR2 FYNNEI. The CDR3 runs to 14 residues. The CDR3 DNA reads TGTGTCAGCGGCAGGAGATCTGGGGCCAACGTCCTGACTTTC. As protein: CVSGRRSGANVLTF.

The V gene is TRBV30, the J gene TRBJ1-1; D not resolved. Trimming removed 5 bases at V and 6 bases at J, with 10 bases between. Per germline, CDR1 GTSNPN and CDR2 SVGIG (reference sequence). This CDR3 is 11 amino acids long. In nucleotides, the CDR3 is TGTGCCTGGGACGACGGGCCTGAAGCTTTCTTT. Protein product: CAWDDGPEAFF.

The chain combines TRBV3-1 with TRBJ2-3; tentatively, D is TRBD2 (5 bases). The CDR3 loop spans 15 amino acids. Trimming took 2 bases from V and 5 from J, leaving 14 bases between them. Germline V CDR1 and CDR2: LGHDT, YNNKEL (reference sequence). The CDR3 region is CASSQIGLLLDTQYF. The CDR3 coding sequence is TGTGCCAGCAGCCAAATTGGACTCCTGTTAGATACGCAGTATTTT.

This clonotype was detected many times. The J gene is TRBJ1-1, the V gene TRBV6-6; D gene uncertain. Germline CDR1 and CDR2: MNHNY and SVGAGI (reference sequence). The CDR3 totals 13 residues. V shed 2 bases and J shed 1 base, with 5 bases lying between them. The CDR3 region has the DNA TGTGCCAGCAGTTACCCAGGGAACACTGAAGCTTTCTTT. Protein product: CASSYPGNTEAFF.

This clonotype is labeled as medium-sized (0.01 to 0.1%). This chain joins TRBV7-2 and TRBJ2-4; 7 nucleotides match TRBD1. V shed 5 bases and J 9 bases; nucleotides not matched to a gene: 13. The germline V gene has CDR1 SGHTA and CDR2 FQGNSA. There are 15 residues in the CDR3. CDR3 in DNA: TGTGCCAGCAGCCCGGGACAGCTTTTAGGGGGCATTCAGTACTTC. Translation gives CASSPGQLLGGIQYF.

This clonotype showed up many times. The V gene is TRBV19, the J gene TRBJ1-5; D gene ambiguous. This CDR3 is built from 18 residues. The germline CDR1 and CDR2 sequences are LNHDA and SQIVND (reference sequence). V lost 1 base to trimming and J lost 6 bases, with 22 bases between them. The CDR3 bases are TGTGCCAGTAGTATAGGAGGGAGGGCAGGCCTGTGGGGTCAGCCCCAGCATTTT. As protein: CASSIGGRAGLWGQPQHF.

By share of the sample, this clonotype is medium-sized. The chain links TRBV7-2 to TRBJ2-7, with 7 bases that match TRBD1. Trimming took 2 bases from V and 3 from J; bases not matched to a gene: 4. From germline, CDR1 is SGHTA and CDR2 FQGNSA. This CDR3 region has 14 residues. The CDR3 sequence: CASSLTGAHYEQYF. The CDR3, as DNA: TGTGCCAGCAGCTTAACAGGGGCACACTACGAGCAGTACTTC.

This clonotype was counted at least ten times. This chain links TRBV15 with TRBJ2-5; the D gene could be TRBD1 or TRBD2 (5 bases each). The CDR3 extends over 14 amino acids. Per the germline V gene, CDR1 is LNHNV and CDR2 is YYDKDF (reference sequence). V dropped 1 base and J dropped 5 bases, with 11 bases sitting between them. In nucleotides, the CDR3 is TGTGCCACCAGCAGAGCGGGGCAGTGGGAGACCCAGTACTTC. Translating it yields CATSRAGQWETQYF.

Within the sample, this clonotype is medium-sized. The chain employs TRBV12-3 or TRBV12-4 and TRBJ2-2; D perhaps matches TRBD1 (6 bases). The ends were cut back, 4 bases at V and 4 bases at J, with 19 bases in the middle. The CDR3 length is 17 residues. As DNA, the CDR3 is TGTGCCAGCAGTTCCGGACAGCGACCCACCCTCACCGGGGAGCTGTTTTTT. This sequence encodes CASSSGQRPTLTGELFF.

This clonotype is medium-sized by share. As DNA, the CDR3 is TGTGCCAGCTCACCAACGGCAGTCCCTTACGAGCAGTACTTC. Its protein product is CASSPTAVPYEQYF. The rearrangement links TRBV18 to TRBJ2-7; no reliable D call. With 2 bases removed from V and 4 bases from J, the gap between germline ends came to 12 bases. Germline CDR1 and CDR2: KGHSH and LQKENI. This CDR3 has 14 residues.

By proportion, this clonotype is medium-sized. V and J are TRBV29-1 and TRBJ2-5; maybe TRBD2 (6 bases). The CDR3 length is 12 residues. Trimming stripped 5 bases from V and 5 bases from J, with 12 bases between. Germline CDR1 is SQVTM and CDR2 is ANQGSEA. DNA of the CDR3: TGCAGCGTTACCGGGAGTGTGGAGACCCAGTACTTC. Translation gives CSVTGSVETQYF.

In its sample, this clonotype ranks as medium-sized. The V and J genes are TRBV15 and TRBJ2-7, with 7 bases fitting TRBD1. Germline-derived CDR1 and CDR2 are LNHNV and YYDKDF (reference sequence). CDR3 size: 16 residues. Germline trimming cut 0 bases from V and 1 base from J; bases unmatched to any gene: 6. CDR3 loop: CATSRDVAGGSYEQYF. The CDR3, as DNA: TGTGCCACCAGCAGAGATGTGGCAGGGGGTTCCTACGAGCAGTACTTC.

By its share, this clonotype is medium-sized (0.01 to 0.1%). V and J are TRBV10-3 and TRBJ1-4; D might be TRBD1 (6 bases). Trimming took off 4 bases at V and 7 bases at J, with 10 bases between the two ends. Per germline, CDR1 ENHRY and CDR2 SYGVKD. This CDR3 is 13 amino acids long. CDR3 sequence: CAISGDMGEKLFF. CDR3 bases: TGTGCCATCAGTGGGGACATGGGTGAAAAACTGTTTTTT.

Within the sample, this clonotype is medium-sized. The V and J genes are TRBV24-1 and TRBJ2-1, with D maybe TRBD2 (7 bases). Germline CDR1 and CDR2: KGHDR and SFDVKD. Trimming cost V 4 bases and J 7 bases, with 16 bases left between them. The CDR3 length is 15 residues. CDR3 DNA sequence: TGTGCCACCAGTGAGAGGGGGAGGGCCGGGAATGAGCAGTTCTTC. Residues: CATSERGRAGNEQFF.